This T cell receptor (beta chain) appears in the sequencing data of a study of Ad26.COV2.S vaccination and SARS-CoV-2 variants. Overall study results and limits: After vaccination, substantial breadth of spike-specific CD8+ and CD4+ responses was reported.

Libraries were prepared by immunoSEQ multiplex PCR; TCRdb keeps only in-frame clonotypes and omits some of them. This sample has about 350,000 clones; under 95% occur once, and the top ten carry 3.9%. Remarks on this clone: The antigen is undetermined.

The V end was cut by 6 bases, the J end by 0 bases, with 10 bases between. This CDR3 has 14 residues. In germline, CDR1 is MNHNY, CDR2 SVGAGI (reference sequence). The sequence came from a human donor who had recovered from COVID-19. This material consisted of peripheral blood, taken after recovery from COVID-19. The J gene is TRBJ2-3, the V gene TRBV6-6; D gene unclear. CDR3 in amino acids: CASRGAQSTDTQYF. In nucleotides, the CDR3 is TGTGCCAGCAGGGGTGCGCAGAGCACAGATACGCAGTATTTT.